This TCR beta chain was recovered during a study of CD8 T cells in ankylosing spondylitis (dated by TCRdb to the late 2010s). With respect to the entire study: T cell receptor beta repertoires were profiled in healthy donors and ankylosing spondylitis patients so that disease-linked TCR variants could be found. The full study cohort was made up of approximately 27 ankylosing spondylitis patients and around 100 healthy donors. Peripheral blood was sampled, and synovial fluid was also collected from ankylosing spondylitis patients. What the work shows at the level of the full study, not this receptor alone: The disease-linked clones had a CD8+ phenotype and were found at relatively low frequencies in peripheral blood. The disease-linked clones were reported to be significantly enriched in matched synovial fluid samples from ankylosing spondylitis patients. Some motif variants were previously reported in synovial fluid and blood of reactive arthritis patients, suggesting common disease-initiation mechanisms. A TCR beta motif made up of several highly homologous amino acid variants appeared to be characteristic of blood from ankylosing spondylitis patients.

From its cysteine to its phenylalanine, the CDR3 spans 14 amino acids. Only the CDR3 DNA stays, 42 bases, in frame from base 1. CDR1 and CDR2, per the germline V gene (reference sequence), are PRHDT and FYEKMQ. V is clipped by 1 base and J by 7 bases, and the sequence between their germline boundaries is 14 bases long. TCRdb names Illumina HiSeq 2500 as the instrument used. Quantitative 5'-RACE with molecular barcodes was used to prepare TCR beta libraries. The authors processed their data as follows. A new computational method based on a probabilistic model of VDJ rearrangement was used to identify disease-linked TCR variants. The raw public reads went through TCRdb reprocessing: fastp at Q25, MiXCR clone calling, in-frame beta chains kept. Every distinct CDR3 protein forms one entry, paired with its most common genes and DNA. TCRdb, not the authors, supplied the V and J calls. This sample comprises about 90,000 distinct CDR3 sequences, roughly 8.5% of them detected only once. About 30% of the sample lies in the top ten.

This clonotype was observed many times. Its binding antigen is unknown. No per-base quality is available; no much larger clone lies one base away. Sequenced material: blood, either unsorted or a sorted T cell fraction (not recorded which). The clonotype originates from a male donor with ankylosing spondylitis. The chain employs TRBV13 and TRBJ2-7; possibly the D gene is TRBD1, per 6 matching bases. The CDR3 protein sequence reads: CASSLVIQGEEQYF. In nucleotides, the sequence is TGTGCCAGCAGCTTAGTGATACAGGGTGAAGAGCAGTACTTC.